The 17 T cell receptor beta chains below come from one sample, sequenced in a study of T cell responses to AZD1222 COVID-19 vaccine. Produced via immunoSEQ multiplex PCR; TCRdb's table is partial and in-frame only. The data show tens of thousands of clones, approximately 84% seen once. Sequencing was performed on peripheral blood, taken on day 0 of AZD1222 vaccination. All receptors come from an adult in good health.

V is TRBV30 and J is TRBJ1-5; TRBD1 aligns across 9 bases. The CDR3 spans 13 residues. The V and J ends lost 7 bases and 6 bases, in that order; junction bases with no gene match: 7. CDR1 is GTSNPN, CDR2 SVGIG, per germline (reference sequence). CDR3 residues: CASRTGVGQPQHF. The CDR3 coding sequence is TGTGCCTCTAGGACAGGGGTGGGTCAGCCCCAGCATTTT.

The rearrangement links TRBV5-1 to TRBJ2-7, with 9 bases identical to TRBD1. Germline V CDR1 and CDR2: SGHRS, YFSETQ. The CDR3 is 16 amino acids. V was pared by 3 bases and J by 6 bases, with 13 bases of the junction left unmatched. CDR3 in amino acids: CASSSLTGTGPREQYF. The CDR3, as DNA: TGCGCCAGCAGCTCCCTTACCGGGACAGGGCCCCGCGAGCAGTACTTC. Full variable domain (outside the CDR3, taken from reference TRBV5-1 and TRBJ2-7): KAGVTQTPRYLIKTRGQQVTLSCSPISGHRSVSWYQQTPGQGLQFLFEYFSETQRNKGNFPGRFSGRQFSNSRSEMNVSTLELGDSALYLCASSSLTGTGPREQYFGPGTRLTVT.

The V gene is TRBV5-1, the J gene TRBJ2-5, with 9 bases fitting TRBD2. Germline V lookup: CDR1 SGHRS, CDR2 YFSETQ. V shed 4 bases and J 1 base; nucleotides not matched to a gene: 2. This CDR3 spans 14 amino acids. As DNA, the CDR3 is TGCGCCAGCAGCCAAGCGGGGGGCCAAGAGACCCAGTACTTC. Encoded protein: CASSQAGGQETQYF. Using reference TRBV5-1 and TRBJ2-5 for the parts outside the CDR3, the full variable domain is KAGVTQTPRYLIKTRGQQVTLSCSPISGHRSVSWYQQTPGQGLQFLFEYFSETQRNKGNFPGRFSGRQFSNSRSEMNVSTLELGDSALYLCASSQAGGQETQYFGPGTRLLVL.

Only one count was recorded for this clone. The chain uses TRBV4-2 and TRBJ1-2, with TRBD1 matching over 11 bases. This CDR3 is built from 14 residues. Trimming at V came to 2 bases and at J to 8 bases, leaving 4 bases not matched to a gene. Germline V gene lookup returns CDR1 LGHNA and CDR2 YNFKEQ. Written as DNA, the CDR3 is TGTGCCAGCAGCCAATACCGGGACAGGGGGGGCTACACCTTC. Translated, it gives CASSQYRDRGGYTF.

This sequence joins TRBV3-1 (or the pseudogene TRBV3-2) and TRBJ1-5; D is possibly TRBD1 (5 bases). Germline V gene sequence: CDR1 LGHDT, CDR2 YNNKEL (reference sequence). This CDR3 spans 12 amino acids. Trimming shortened V by 3 bases and J by 7 bases, and 7 bases separated the two germline ends. The CDR3 spells CASSHWGQPQHF. In DNA, the CDR3 is TGTGCCAGCAGCCACTGGGGCCAGCCCCAGCATTTT.

The rearrangement links TRBV2 to TRBJ2-7, with TRBD2 matching over 11 bases. The CDR3 is made up of 14 amino acids. The J segment lost 1 base and the V segment lost 8 bases, leaving 4 bases of the junction unmatched. Germline V gene data show CDR1 as SNHLY and CDR2 as FYNNEI. The CDR3 loop reads CASSGTSGSYEQYF. Written as DNA, the CDR3 is TGTGCCAGCTCCGGGACTAGCGGTTCCTACGAGCAGTACTTC. Supplemented by reference TRBV2 and TRBJ2-7, the full variable domain reads EPEVTQTPSHQVTQMGQEVILRCVPISNHLYFYWYRQILGQKVEFLVSFYNNEISEKSEIFDDQFSVERPDGSNFTLKIRSTKLEDSAMYFCASSGTSGSYEQYFGPGTRLTVT.

The genes are TRBV11-2 and TRBJ2-5; 8 positions match TRBD2. In germline, CDR1 is SGHAT, CDR2 FQNNGV. There are 18 residues in the CDR3. Trimming at V came to 5 bases and at J to 2 bases, leaving 16 bases not matched to a gene. The CDR3 nucleotides are TGTGCCAGCAGCCCACGATTACTACTAGCGGAGTCACAAGAGACCCAGTACTTC. It specifies CASSPRLLLAESQETQYF.

This chain's CDR3 is CASSQGGMYGYTF. The CDR3 region has the DNA TGTGCCAGCAGCCAAGGAGGGATGTATGGCTACACCTTC. The chain joins TRBV3-1 (or the pseudogene TRBV3-2) to TRBJ1-2; D gene uncertain. There are 13 residues in the CDR3. Germline V gene sequence: CDR1 LGHDT, CDR2 YNNKEL (reference sequence). V shed 1 base and J shed 5 bases, with 8 bases lying between them.

This clone appeared a single time. The chain has TRBV5-1 and TRBJ1-2, with D uncertain. This CDR3 comprises 15 residues. V shed 3 bases and J shed 0 bases, with 12 bases lying between them. Germline V gene lookup returns CDR1 SGHRS and CDR2 YFSETQ. CDR3 sequence reads: CASSSALTSNYGYTF. In nucleotides, the CDR3 is TGCGCCAGCAGCTCTGCGTTAACATCTAACTATGGCTACACCTTC.

The chain is built from TRBV19 and TRBJ2-2, with a possible D match to TRBD2 (6 bases). The germline V gene encodes CDR1 LNHDA and CDR2 SQIVND (reference sequence). V was shortened by 5 bases and J by 1 base, with 11 bases between the two germline ends. The CDR3 is 15 residues long. CDR3 protein: CASSGVAVNTGELFF. CDR3 bases: TGTGCCAGTAGTGGGGTAGCGGTGAACACCGGGGAGCTGTTTTTT.

This chain links TRBV27 with TRBJ2-2, with D perhaps matching TRBD1 or TRBD2 (5 bases each). CDR3 length equals 15 residues. Trimming left V 3 bases short and J 0 bases short, with 8 bases between. CDR1 is MNHEY and CDR2 is SMNVEV in the germline V gene (reference sequence). The CDR3 DNA reads TGTGCCAGCAGTTTTCGGGGCCCGAACACCGGGGAGCTGTTTTTT. It specifies CASSFRGPNTGELFF.

The gene calls are TRBV5-1 and TRBJ2-3; D is unresolved. V was trimmed by 0 bases and J by 1 base, leaving 9 bases between them. Germline V gene data show CDR1 as SGHRS and CDR2 as YFSETQ. This CDR3 contains 15 residues. CDR3 sequence: CASSLGPKGTDTQYF. CDR3 sequence (DNA): TGCGCCAGCAGCTTGGGACCGAAGGGCACAGATACGCAGTATTTT.

The chain is built from TRBV11-2 and TRBJ2-1, with 9 bases aligning to TRBD2. CDR3 size: 18 residues. Germline V gene data show CDR1 as SGHAT and CDR2 as FQNNGV. Unmatched junction bases numbered 8, after V lost 2 bases and J lost 0 bases. CDR3 protein: CASSLYAGGPRSYNEQFF. As DNA, the CDR3 is TGTGCCAGCAGCTTATACGCGGGGGGGCCCCGCTCCTACAATGAGCAGTTCTTC.

The chain recombines TRBV24-1 with TRBJ2-7, with 10 bases aligning to TRBD1. The CDR3 length is 15 residues. Germline CDR1 KGHDR, CDR2 SFDVKD. With V trimmed by 2 bases and J by 2 bases, 2 bases remained unmatched. The CDR3 DNA sequence: TGTGCCACCAGTGATTCGGGGACAGGGGCCTACGAGCAGTACTTC. It is translated as CATSDSGTGAYEQYF.

V and J are TRBV29-1 and TRBJ1-2; D is perhaps TRBD1 (5 bases). The CDR3 has 11 amino acids. V was shortened by 4 bases and J by 7 bases, with 10 bases between the two germline ends. Germline loops: CDR1 SQVTM, CDR2 ANQGSEA. In nucleotides, the CDR3 is TGCAGCGTTGTAGTCCAGGGTGGCTACACCTTC. Translating it yields CSVVVQGGYTF.

The rearrangement links TRBV19 to TRBJ1-2; tentatively, D is TRBD1 (5 bases). CDR3 length equals 16 residues. Trimming removed 4 bases at V and 2 bases at J, with 17 bases between. Looked up from germline, CDR1 is LNHDA and CDR2 is SQIVND (reference sequence). CDR3 in DNA: TGTGCCAGTAGTACCCAGGGCACAGGCGGGAACTATGGCTACACCTTC. It translates to CASSTQGTGGNYGYTF.

The chain joins TRBV25-1 to TRBJ1-1, with D perhaps matching TRBD1 (5 bases). The CDR3 is 16 residues long. CDR1 is MGHDK, CDR2 SYGVNS, per germline. The V gene lost 5 bases and the J gene lost 0 bases, with 16 bases spanning the gap. CDR3 in DNA: TGTGCCAGCAGTCCTGCGGGGGTGGGGGTGAACACTGAAGCTTTCTTT. Translated, it gives CASSPAGVGVNTEAFF.